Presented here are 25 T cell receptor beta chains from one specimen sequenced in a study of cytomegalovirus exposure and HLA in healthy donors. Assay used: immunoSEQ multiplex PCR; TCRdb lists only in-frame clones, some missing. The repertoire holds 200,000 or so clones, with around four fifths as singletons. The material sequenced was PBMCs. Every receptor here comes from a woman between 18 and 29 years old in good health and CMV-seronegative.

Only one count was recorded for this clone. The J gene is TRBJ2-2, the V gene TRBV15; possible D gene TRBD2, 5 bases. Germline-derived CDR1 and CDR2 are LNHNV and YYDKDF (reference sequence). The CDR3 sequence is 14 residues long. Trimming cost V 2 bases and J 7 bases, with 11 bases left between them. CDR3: CATSRPGEGGELFF. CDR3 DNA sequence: TGTGCCACCAGCAGACCCGGCGAGGGCGGGGAGCTGTTTTTT.

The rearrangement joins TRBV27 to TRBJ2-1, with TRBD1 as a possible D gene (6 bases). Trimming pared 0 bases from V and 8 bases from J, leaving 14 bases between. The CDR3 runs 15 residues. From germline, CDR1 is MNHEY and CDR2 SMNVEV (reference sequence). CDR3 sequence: CASSLSKAGDDEQFF. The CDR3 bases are TGTGCCAGCAGTTTATCGAAGGCAGGGGACGATGAGCAGTTCTTC.

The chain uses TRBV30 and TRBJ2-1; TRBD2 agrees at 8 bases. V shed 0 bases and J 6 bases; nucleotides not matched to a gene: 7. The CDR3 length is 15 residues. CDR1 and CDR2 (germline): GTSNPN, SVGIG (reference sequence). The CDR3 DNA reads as TGTGCCTGGAGTGTACTCGGGAGGGCGGCCAATGAGCAGTTCTTC. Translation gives CAWSVLGRAANEQFF.

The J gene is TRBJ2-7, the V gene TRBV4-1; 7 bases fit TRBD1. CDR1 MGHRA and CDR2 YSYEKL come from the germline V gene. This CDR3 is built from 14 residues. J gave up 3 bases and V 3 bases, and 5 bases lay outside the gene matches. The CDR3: CASSQRTGYYEQYF. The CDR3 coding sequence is TGCGCCAGCAGCCAGCGGACAGGCTACTACGAGCAGTACTTC.

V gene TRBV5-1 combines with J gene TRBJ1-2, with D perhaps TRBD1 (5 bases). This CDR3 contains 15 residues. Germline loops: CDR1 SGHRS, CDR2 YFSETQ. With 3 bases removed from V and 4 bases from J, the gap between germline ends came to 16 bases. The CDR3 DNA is TGCGCCAGCAGCTCCCAGGCGGGGGTGGGCTATGGCTACACCTTC. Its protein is CASSSQAGVGYGYTF. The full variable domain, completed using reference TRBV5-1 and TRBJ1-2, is KAGVTQTPRYLIKTRGQQVTLSCSPISGHRSVSWYQQTPGQGLQFLFEYFSETQRNKGNFPGRFSGRQFSNSRSEMNVSTLELGDSALYLCASSSQAGVGYGYTFGSGTRLTVV.

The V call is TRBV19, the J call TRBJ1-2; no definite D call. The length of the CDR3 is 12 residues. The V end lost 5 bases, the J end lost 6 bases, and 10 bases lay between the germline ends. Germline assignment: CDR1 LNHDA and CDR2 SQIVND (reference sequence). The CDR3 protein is CASSLKGHGYTF. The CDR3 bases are TGTGCCAGTAGTTTAAAGGGTCATGGCTACACCTTC.

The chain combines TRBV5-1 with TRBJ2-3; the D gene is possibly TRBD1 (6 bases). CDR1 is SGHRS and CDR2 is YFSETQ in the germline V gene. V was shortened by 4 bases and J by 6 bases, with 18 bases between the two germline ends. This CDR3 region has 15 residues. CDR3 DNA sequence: TGCGCCAGCAGCCACCGGACGGATAGGGGGGATACGCAGTATTTT. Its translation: CASSHRTDRGDTQYF.

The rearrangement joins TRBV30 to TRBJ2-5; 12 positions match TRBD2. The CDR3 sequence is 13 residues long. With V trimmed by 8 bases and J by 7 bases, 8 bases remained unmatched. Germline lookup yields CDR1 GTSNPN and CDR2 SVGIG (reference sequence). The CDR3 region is CAGRTSGAGTQYF. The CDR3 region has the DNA TGTGCCGGTCGGACTAGCGGGGCCGGGACCCAGTACTTC.

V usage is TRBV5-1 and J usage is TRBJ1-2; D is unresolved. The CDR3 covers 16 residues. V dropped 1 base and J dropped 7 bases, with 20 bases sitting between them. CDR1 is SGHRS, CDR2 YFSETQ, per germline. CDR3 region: CASSLTDGWDNPGYTF. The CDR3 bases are TGCGCCAGCAGCTTGACTGACGGATGGGATAACCCTGGCTACACCTTC.

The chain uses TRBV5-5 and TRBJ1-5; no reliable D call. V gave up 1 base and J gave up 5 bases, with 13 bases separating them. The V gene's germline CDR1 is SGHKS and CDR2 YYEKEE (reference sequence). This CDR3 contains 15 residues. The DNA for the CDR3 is TGTGCCAGCAGCTTGTCAACGGTAGGTGATCAGCCCCAGCATTTT. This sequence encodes CASSLSTVGDQPQHF.

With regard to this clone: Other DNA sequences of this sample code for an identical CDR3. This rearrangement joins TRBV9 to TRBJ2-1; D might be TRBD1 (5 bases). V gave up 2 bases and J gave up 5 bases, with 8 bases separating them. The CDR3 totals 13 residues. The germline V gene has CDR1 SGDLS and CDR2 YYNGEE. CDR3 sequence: CASSVEGDNEQFF. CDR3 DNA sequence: TGTGCCAGCAGCGTTGAAGGGGACAATGAGCAGTTCTTC.

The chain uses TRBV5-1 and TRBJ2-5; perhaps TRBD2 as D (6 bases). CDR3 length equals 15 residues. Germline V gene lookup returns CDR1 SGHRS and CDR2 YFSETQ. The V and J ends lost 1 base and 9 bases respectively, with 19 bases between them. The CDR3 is CASSLLSGVPRAQYF. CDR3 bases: TGCGCCAGCAGCTTGCTTAGCGGAGTCCCCAGGGCCCAGTACTTC.

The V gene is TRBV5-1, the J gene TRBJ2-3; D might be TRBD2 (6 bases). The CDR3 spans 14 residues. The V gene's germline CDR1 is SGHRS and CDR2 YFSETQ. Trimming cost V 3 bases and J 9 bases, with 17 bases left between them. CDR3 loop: CASSSSDGSDTQYF. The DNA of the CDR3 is TGCGCCAGCAGCTCCTCTGACGGGAGCGACACGCAGTATTTT.

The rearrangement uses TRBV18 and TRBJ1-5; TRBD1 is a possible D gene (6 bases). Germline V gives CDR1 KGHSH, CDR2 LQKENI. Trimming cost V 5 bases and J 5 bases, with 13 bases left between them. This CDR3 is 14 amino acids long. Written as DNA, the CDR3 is TGTGCCAGCTCAAAGCGGACAGCCGATCAGCCCCAGCATTTT. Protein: CASSKRTADQPQHF.

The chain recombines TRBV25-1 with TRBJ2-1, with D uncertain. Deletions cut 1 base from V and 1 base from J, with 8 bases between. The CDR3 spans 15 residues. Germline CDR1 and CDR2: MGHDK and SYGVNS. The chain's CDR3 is CASSESVGSYNEQFF. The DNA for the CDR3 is TGTGCCAGCAGTGAATCCGTAGGGTCCTACAATGAGCAGTTCTTC.

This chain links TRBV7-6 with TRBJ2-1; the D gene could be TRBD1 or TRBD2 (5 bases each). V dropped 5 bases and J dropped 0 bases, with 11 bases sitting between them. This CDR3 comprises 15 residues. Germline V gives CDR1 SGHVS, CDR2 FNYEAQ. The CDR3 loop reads CASSPFGGSYNEQFF. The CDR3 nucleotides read TGTGCCAGCAGCCCGTTTGGGGGCTCCTACAATGAGCAGTTCTTC.

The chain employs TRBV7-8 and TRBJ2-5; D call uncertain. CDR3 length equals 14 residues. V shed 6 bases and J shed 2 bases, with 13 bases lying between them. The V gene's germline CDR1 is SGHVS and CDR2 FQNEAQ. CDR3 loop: CASRIAPTQETQYF. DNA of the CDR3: TGTGCCAGCAGAATAGCCCCCACACAAGAGACCCAGTACTTC.

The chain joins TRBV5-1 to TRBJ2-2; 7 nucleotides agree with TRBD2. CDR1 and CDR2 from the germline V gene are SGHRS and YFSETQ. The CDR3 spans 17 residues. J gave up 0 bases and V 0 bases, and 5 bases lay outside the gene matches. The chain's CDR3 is CASSLGRGLPNTGELFF. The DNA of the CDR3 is TGCGCCAGCAGCTTGGGTAGGGGACTACCGAACACCGGGGAGCTGTTTTTT.

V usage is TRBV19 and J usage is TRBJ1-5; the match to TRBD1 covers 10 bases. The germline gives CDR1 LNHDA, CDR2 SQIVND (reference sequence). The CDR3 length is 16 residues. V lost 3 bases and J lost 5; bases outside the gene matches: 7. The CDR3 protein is CASSMSGQGPYQPQHF. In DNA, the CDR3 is TGTGCCAGTAGTATGTCGGGACAGGGGCCTTATCAGCCCCAGCATTTT.

CDR3 nucleotides: TGTGCCAGCACGCCAGGGGAGAAGGATACGCAGTATTTT. Protein product: CASTPGEKDTQYF. V gene TRBV2 combines with J gene TRBJ2-3, with D perhaps matching TRBD1 (6 bases). CDR3 length: 13 residues. Per the germline V gene, CDR1 is SNHLY and CDR2 is FYNNEI. Trimming cost V 7 bases and J 6 bases, with 14 bases left between them.

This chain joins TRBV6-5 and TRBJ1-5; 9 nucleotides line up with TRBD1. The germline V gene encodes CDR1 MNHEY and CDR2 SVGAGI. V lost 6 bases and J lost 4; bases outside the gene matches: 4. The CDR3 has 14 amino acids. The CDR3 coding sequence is TGTGCCAGCAGAGGGACAGGGCGAAATCAGCCCCAGCATTTT. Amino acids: CASRGTGRNQPQHF.

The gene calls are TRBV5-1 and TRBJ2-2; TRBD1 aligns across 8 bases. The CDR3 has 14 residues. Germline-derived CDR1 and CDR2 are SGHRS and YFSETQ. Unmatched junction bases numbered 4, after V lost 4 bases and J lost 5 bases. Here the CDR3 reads CASSPRTGTGELFF. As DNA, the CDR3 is TGCGCCAGCAGCCCCAGGACAGGGACCGGGGAGCTGTTTTTT.

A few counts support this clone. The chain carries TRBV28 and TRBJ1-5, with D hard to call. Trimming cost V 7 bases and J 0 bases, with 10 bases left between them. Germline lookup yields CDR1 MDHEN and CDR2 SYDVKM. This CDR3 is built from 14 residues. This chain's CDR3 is CASTHEGSNQPQHF. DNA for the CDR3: TGTGCCAGCACCCACGAGGGTAGCAATCAGCCCCAGCATTTT.

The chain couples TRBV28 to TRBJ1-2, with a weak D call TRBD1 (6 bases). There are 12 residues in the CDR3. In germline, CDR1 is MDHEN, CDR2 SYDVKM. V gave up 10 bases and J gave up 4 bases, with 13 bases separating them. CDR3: CAIEGVSYGYTF. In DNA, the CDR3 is TGTGCCATCGAGGGGGTCAGCTATGGCTACACCTTC.

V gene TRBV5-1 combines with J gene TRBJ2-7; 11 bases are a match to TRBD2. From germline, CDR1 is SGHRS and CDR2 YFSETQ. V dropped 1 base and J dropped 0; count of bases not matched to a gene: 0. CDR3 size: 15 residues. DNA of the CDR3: TGCGCCAGCAGCTTGACTAGCGGGGGCTCCTACGAGCAGTACTTC. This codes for CASSLTSGGSYEQYF.